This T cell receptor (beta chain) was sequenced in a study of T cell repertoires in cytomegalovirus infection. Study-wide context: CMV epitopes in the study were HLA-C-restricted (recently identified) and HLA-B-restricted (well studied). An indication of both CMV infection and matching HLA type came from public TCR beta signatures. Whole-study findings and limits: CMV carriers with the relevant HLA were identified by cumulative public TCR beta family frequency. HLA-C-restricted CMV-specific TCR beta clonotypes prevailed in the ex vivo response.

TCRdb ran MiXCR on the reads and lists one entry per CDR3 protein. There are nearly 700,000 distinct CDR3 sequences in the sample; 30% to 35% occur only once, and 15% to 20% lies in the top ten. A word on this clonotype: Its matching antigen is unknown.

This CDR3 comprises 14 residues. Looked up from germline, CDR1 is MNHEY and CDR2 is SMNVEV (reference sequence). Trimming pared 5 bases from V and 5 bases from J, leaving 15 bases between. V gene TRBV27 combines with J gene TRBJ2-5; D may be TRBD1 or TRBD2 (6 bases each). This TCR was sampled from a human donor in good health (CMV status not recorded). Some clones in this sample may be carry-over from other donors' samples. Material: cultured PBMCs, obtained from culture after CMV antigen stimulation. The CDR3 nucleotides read TGTGCCAGCAGTCTACAGGGCAGCGGGGAGACCCAGTACTTC. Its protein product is CASSLQGSGETQYF.